This TCR beta chain was profiled in a study of neoadjuvant anti-PD-1 for oral cavity cancer. Study outcomes and limitations: Only three patients per response group were TCR-analyzed; validation needed.

In its sample, this clone was seen a few times. Antigen unknown. The V gene end was trimmed by 6 bases and the J gene end by 6 bases; junction bases not matched to a gene: 10. This CDR3 contains 14 residues. Germline V gives CDR1 SNHLY, CDR2 FYNNEI. These oral cavity squamous cell carcinomas were HPV-negative and locally advanced. Most PBMC samples had roughly 0.5 ug input DNA in six replicates. The method was immunoSEQ multiplex PCR; TCRdb's version includes in-frame clones alone and lacks a portion of them. The sample lists 7,200 or so clones, roughly 70% seen once, with roughly 3% in the top ten. The source of this sequence is a person between 35 and 79 years old with oral cavity squamous cell carcinoma. The chain recombines TRBV2 with TRBJ2-7; 8 positions match TRBD2. The specimen comprised PBMCs, sampled before nivolumab (anti-PD-1) treatment. CDR3 DNA: TGTGCCAGCAGCCTGGGGCGGGGGGCCCCCGAGCAGTACTTC. Protein product: CASSLGRGAPEQYF.